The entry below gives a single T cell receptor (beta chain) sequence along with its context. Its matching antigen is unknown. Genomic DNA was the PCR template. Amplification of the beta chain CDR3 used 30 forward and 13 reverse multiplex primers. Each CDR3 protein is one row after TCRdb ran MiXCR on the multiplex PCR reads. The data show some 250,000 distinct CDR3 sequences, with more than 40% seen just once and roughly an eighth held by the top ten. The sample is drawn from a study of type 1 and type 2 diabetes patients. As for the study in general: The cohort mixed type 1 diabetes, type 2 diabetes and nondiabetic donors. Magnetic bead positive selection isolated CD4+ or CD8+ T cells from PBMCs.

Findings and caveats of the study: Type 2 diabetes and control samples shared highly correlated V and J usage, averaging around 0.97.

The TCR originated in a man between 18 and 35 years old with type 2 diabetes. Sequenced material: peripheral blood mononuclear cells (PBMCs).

The CDR3 region is CASSSTGFAGVGELFF. CDR3 nucleotide sequence: TGTGCCAGCAGCTCCACGGGGTTCGCGGGAGTTGGGGAGCTGTTTTTT. This rearrangement joins TRBV7-9 to TRBJ2-2; 7 bases map to TRBD2. The CDR3 spans 16 residues. Trimming at V came to 4 bases and at J to 8 bases, leaving 13 bases not matched to a gene. Germline V lookup: CDR1 SEHNR, CDR2 FQNEAQ (reference sequence). The whole variable domain, filled in from reference TRBV7-9 and TRBJ2-2, reads DTGVSQNPRHKITKRGQNVTFRCDPISEHNRLYWYRQTLGQGPEFLTYFQNEAQLEKSRLLSDRFSAERPKGSFSTLEIQRTEQGDSAMYLCASSSTGFAGVGELFFGEGSRLTVL.